Presented here are 20 T cell receptor beta chains from one specimen sequenced in a study of cytomegalovirus exposure and HLA in healthy donors. This PCR relied on a set of 60 Vbeta primers and 13 Jbeta primers. TCRdb's copy holds only in-frame clones and misses some; the assay was immunoSEQ multiplex PCR. This table has under 150,000 clones, approximately 71% appearing once. Sequenced input: PBMCs. Receptor source: a woman aged 55-70 years in good health and CMV-seronegative.

This clone was detected only a few times. V usage is TRBV7-3 and J usage is TRBJ2-1; 8 bases match TRBD2. The V gene's germline CDR1 is SGHTA and CDR2 FQGTGA. This CDR3 is 13 amino acids long. Trimming removed 2 bases from V and 9 bases from J; junction bases left unmatched: 3. DNA of the CDR3: TGTGCCAGCAGCTTAGGACGGGAGGGTGAGCAGTTCTTC. This gives the protein CASSLGREGEQFF.

This clone was detected only a few times. The rearrangement uses TRBV18 and TRBJ2-4; a weak D match, TRBD2 (6 bases). The CDR3 covers 15 residues. V lost 3 bases, J lost 9 bases, and 18 bases lay in between. Germline V gene data show CDR1 as KGHSH and CDR2 as LQKENI. CDR3 nucleotides: TGTGCCAGCTCACCCGGGAATCAGGGAGGTGGCATTCAGTACTTC. Translated: CASSPGNQGGGIQYF.

J is TRBJ2-1 and V is TRBV10-3, with D tentatively TRBD1 (6 bases). The V end lost 4 bases, the J end lost 5 bases, and 9 bases lay between the germline ends. Germline V gives CDR1 ENHRY, CDR2 SYGVKD. The CDR3 length is 13 residues. The CDR3 region is CAISGAGDNEQFF. In nucleotides, the CDR3 is TGTGCCATCAGTGGGGCAGGGGACAATGAGCAGTTCTTC.

The chain couples TRBV30 to TRBJ2-3; the match to TRBD2 covers 10 bases. This CDR3 region has 15 residues. V lost 0 bases, J lost 4 bases, and 4 bases stayed unmatched. Germline lookup yields CDR1 GTSNPN and CDR2 SVGIG (reference sequence). The DNA of the CDR3 is TGTGCCTGGAGTGTCTGGAGCGGGAGGGCAGATACGCAGTATTTT. This sequence encodes CAWSVWSGRADTQYF.

The chain links TRBV7-2 to TRBJ2-1, with TRBD2 matching over 9 bases. With V trimmed by 1 base and J by 4 bases, 8 bases remained unmatched. CDR3 size: 17 residues. The germline V gene encodes CDR1 SGHTA and CDR2 FQGNSA. The CDR3 coding sequence is TGTGCCAGCAGCTTAGGACCCCGAGCGGGAGGTTACAATGAGCAGTTCTTC. This codes for CASSLGPRAGGYNEQFF.

This rearrangement joins TRBV4-2 to TRBJ1-4, with 11 bases matching TRBD1. Per the germline V gene, CDR1 is LGHNA and CDR2 is YNFKEQ. The CDR3 totals 19 residues. The junction had 14 bases not matched to a gene; V was cut back by 3 bases and J by 5 bases. CDR3 protein: CASSHGAGQGGFGNEKLFF. For the CDR3, the DNA is TGTGCCAGCAGCCACGGAGCGGGACAGGGGGGATTCGGAAATGAAAAACTGTTTTTT.

V and J are TRBV7-9 and TRBJ2-3, with TRBD1 matching 8 bases. The J segment lost 7 bases and the V segment lost 7 bases, leaving 13 bases of the junction unmatched. There are 15 residues in the CDR3. Germline values: CDR1 SEHNR, CDR2 FQNEAQ (reference sequence). CDR3 sequence (DNA): TGTGCCAGCACCCCGATCAGGACAGGGTGGAATACGCAGTATTTT. Its protein is CASTPIRTGWNTQYF.

This chain joins TRBV18 and TRBJ1-2, with 10 bases identical to TRBD1. Losses at the gene ends were 2 bases for V and 4 bases for J; bases not matched to a gene: 7. CDR1 is KGHSH and CDR2 is LQKENI in the germline V gene. This CDR3 contains 16 residues. The CDR3 DNA follows: TGTGCCAGCTCACCATCCGGGACAGGGGCCTTCTATGGCTACACCTTC. It translates to CASSPSGTGAFYGYTF.

V and J are TRBV11-2 and TRBJ1-1, with D possibly being TRBD1 (6 bases). Deletions cut 1 base from V and 6 bases from J, with 15 bases between. The CDR3 spans 15 residues. In germline, CDR1 is SGHAT, CDR2 FQNNGV. The CDR3 protein is CASSLARGNGAEAFF. CDR3 coding DNA: TGTGCCAGCAGCTTAGCCAGGGGAAATGGCGCTGAAGCTTTCTTT.

This clone came up a few times. The chain combines TRBV7-8 with TRBJ2-3, with 14 nucleotides matching TRBD2. The CDR3 is made up of 18 amino acids. CDR1 is SGHVS and CDR2 is FQNEAQ in the germline V gene. Trimming at V came to 5 bases and at J to 1 base, leaving 8 bases not matched to a gene. The CDR3 loop reads CASSPGLAGVSGTDTQYF. The CDR3 DNA reads as TGTGCCAGCAGCCCGGGACTAGCGGGAGTGTCGGGCACAGATACGCAGTATTTT.

This chain uses TRBV4-1 with TRBJ1-4; possible D gene TRBD1, 6 bases. Per germline, CDR1 MGHRA and CDR2 YSYEKL. V was cut by 2 bases and J by 7 bases, with 17 bases left in between. This CDR3 has 16 amino acids. CDR3 amino acids: CASSQTGSRVFEKLFF. As DNA, the CDR3 is TGCGCCAGCAGCCAAACAGGGTCTCGAGTCTTTGAAAAACTGTTTTTT.

The chain employs TRBV5-8 and TRBJ1-5; D call uncertain. The V end was cut by 0 bases, the J end by 3 bases, with 10 bases between. Germline assignment: CDR1 SGHTS and CDR2 YDEGEE. CDR3 length equals 15 residues. CDR3 sequence reads: CASSLGTTYNQPQHF. The CDR3 DNA reads TGTGCCAGCAGCTTGGGTACTACCTACAATCAGCCCCAGCATTTT.

This clone has a handful of counts. CDR3 sequence (DNA): TGTGCCAGCAGTGTAAAGGACGGGGGAACGCAGTATTTT. Its translation: CASSVKDGGTQYF. The V call is TRBV6-4, the J call TRBJ2-3; possibly TRBD2 for D (6 bases). The CDR3 loop spans 13 amino acids. Germline V gene data show CDR1 as MRHNA and CDR2 as SNTAGT. V was trimmed by 4 bases and J by 9 bases, leaving 14 bases between them.

This sequence joins TRBV7-9 and TRBJ1-2; 8 nucleotides line up with TRBD1. This CDR3 has 14 amino acids. The J segment lost 6 bases and the V segment lost 2 bases, leaving 5 bases of the junction unmatched. Germline-derived CDR1 and CDR2 are SEHNR and FQNEAQ (reference sequence). CDR3 residues: CASSLPGGQDGYTF. Written as DNA, the CDR3 is TGTGCCAGCAGCTTACCGGGGGGACAGGATGGCTACACCTTC.

Only one count was recorded for this clone. J is TRBJ2-7 and V is TRBV28, with a possible D match to TRBD1 (6 bases). CDR1 and CDR2 (germline): MDHEN, SYDVKM. The CDR3 is 14 residues long. V gave up 3 bases and J gave up 2 bases, with 11 bases separating them. CDR3 protein: CASSFNSGAYEQYF. DNA of the CDR3: TGTGCCAGCAGTTTTAACTCAGGGGCCTACGAGCAGTACTTC.

This chain connects TRBV5-1 to TRBJ2-7, with 8 nucleotides matching TRBD1. V gave up 4 bases and J gave up 0 bases; unmatched junction bases: 6. This CDR3 region has 15 residues. The germline V gene has CDR1 SGHRS and CDR2 YFSETQ. The CDR3 nucleotides read TGCGCCAGCAGCACCCGGACAGGGAGCTCCTACGAGCAGTACTTC. Translating it yields CASSTRTGSSYEQYF.

V and J are TRBV9 and TRBJ2-2; 12 bases are shared with TRBD1. The CDR3 is 17 amino acids. Looked up from germline, CDR1 is SGDLS and CDR2 is YYNGEE. V trimming: 4 bases; J trimming: 4 bases; junction bases outside the gene matches: 8. DNA for the CDR3: TGTGCCAGCAGCTTATCTGGGACAGGGGGCGGCACCGGGGAGCTGTTTTTT. Encoded protein: CASSLSGTGGGTGELFF.

V gene TRBV10-3 combines with J gene TRBJ1-3, with a tentative D call TRBD1 (6 bases). CDR3 size: 14 residues. Germline CDR1 is ENHRY and CDR2 is SYGVKD. V dropped 6 bases and J dropped 0 bases, with 9 bases sitting between them. DNA for the CDR3: TGTGCCATCAGCGACAGGTACTCTGGAAACACCATATATTTT. It yields the protein CAISDRYSGNTIYF.

The genes are TRBV25-1 and TRBJ2-7, with D possibly TRBD1 on 5 matching bases. The CDR3 totals 17 residues. CDR1 is MGHDK, CDR2 SYGVNS, per germline. Between the trimmed V and J ends, which lost 2 bases and 4 bases, there was a span of 21 bases. CDR3 in amino acids: CASSEMTVPGLLYEQYF. The CDR3 coding sequence is TGTGCCAGCAGTGAAATGACGGTGCCAGGGCTGCTTTACGAGCAGTACTTC.

This chain links TRBV30 with TRBJ1-2; 8 bases fit TRBD1. Germline lookup yields CDR1 GTSNPN and CDR2 SVGIG (reference sequence). Trimming removed 6 bases from V and 2 bases from J; junction bases left unmatched: 5. This CDR3 is 13 amino acids long. CDR3 sequence reads: CACRQGPNYGYTF. CDR3 nucleotides: TGTGCCTGTCGACAGGGGCCCAACTATGGCTACACCTTC.